This T cell receptor (beta chain) was observed in a study of T cell changes during pregnancy in multiple sclerosis. The CDR3 sequence is 16 residues long. The germline V gene encodes CDR1 MGHRA and CDR2 YSYEKL. V shed 4 bases and J shed 2 bases, with 15 bases lying between them. Measured with immunoSEQ multiplex PCR; TCRdb has only the in-frame clones, and not every one. This sample has about 97,000 clones, with around nine tenths found just once. This clone was counted a single time. This clonotype was obtained from a female donor in good health, enrolled as a control in a pregnancy study. The sequencing used peripheral blood, collected in the second trimester of pregnancy. This chain connects TRBV4-1 to TRBJ1-3; a possible D gene is TRBD1 (5 bases). CDR3 protein: CASSLQMTAAGNTIYF. In nucleotides, the CDR3 is TGCGCCAGCAGCCTACAAATGACAGCTGCTGGAAACACCATATATTTT.